Shown below are 16 T cell receptor beta chains from a single sample sequenced in a study of a mutant IDH1 vaccine in newly diagnosed glioma. Clones were sequenced by immunoSEQ multiplex PCR, and TCRdb holds only the in-frame ones, with some missing. The profile covers approximately 35,000 clones, with roughly 90% appearing a single time and around 2.5% taken by the ten largest. These TCRs' antigens remain unknown. Stated time point: week 23, last vaccination. Every single dose of the vaccine, 300 ug of mutant IDH1 20-mer peptide, came with topical imiquimod. The sample consisted of PBMCs, taken from a glioma patient whose treatment included an IDH1 peptide vaccine. The receptors derive from a middle-aged man with glioma.

The gene calls are TRBV13 and TRBJ2-5, with D tentatively TRBD2 (5 bases). The CDR3 is made up of 14 amino acids. Germline assignment: CDR1 PRHDT and CDR2 FYEKMQ (reference sequence). The ends were cut back, 7 bases at V and 2 bases at J, with 14 bases in the middle. As DNA, the CDR3 is TGTGCCAGCAACTCGGGATGGCGGCAAGAGACCCAGTACTTC. Amino acids: CASNSGWRQETQYF.

The sample holds one count of this clone. The chain employs TRBV9 and TRBJ2-3, with D perhaps being TRBD1 or TRBD2 (6 bases each). Trimming took off 4 bases at V and 2 bases at J, with 14 bases between the two ends. CDR1 and CDR2 from the germline V gene are SGDLS and YYNGEE. The CDR3 is made up of 15 amino acids. This CDR3 is CASSPRGVFTDTQYF. The CDR3 coding sequence is TGTGCCAGCAGCCCTAGGGGGGTTTTCACAGATACGCAGTATTTT. Full variable domain (outside the CDR3, taken from reference TRBV9 and TRBJ2-3): DSGVTQTPKHLITATGQRVTLRCSPRSGDLSVYWYQQSLDQGLQFLIQYYNGEERAKGNILERFSAQQFPDLHSELNLSSLELGDSALYFCASSPRGVFTDTQYFGPGTRLTVL.

The rearrangement uses TRBV7-9 and TRBJ2-7; the D is unclear. The CDR3 extends over 14 amino acids. V dropped 1 base and J dropped 5 bases, with 12 bases sitting between them. Per the germline V gene, CDR1 is SEHNR and CDR2 is FQNEAQ (reference sequence). CDR3 amino acids: CASSLGTAIDEQYV. CDR3 DNA: TGTGCCAGCAGCTTAGGGACGGCTATAGACGAGCAGTACGTC.

This clone appeared a single time. The chain couples TRBV15 to TRBJ1-1; 8 nucleotides align to TRBD1. This CDR3 contains 15 residues. J lost 4 bases, V lost 5 bases, and 9 bases had no gene match. Germline V lookup: CDR1 LNHNV, CDR2 YYDKDF (reference sequence). The DNA for the CDR3 is TGTGCCACCAGCCGAGGGCAGGGGGCAGGCACTGAAGCTTTCTTT. It yields the protein CATSRGQGAGTEAFF.

V usage is TRBV5-4 and J usage is TRBJ2-1, with unresolved D. The germline CDR1 and CDR2 sequences are SGHNT and YYREEE (reference sequence). V lost 0 bases and J lost 5, with 12 bases in between. This CDR3 region has 15 residues. The CDR3 loop reads CASSLGPARHNEQFF. CDR3 sequence (DNA): TGTGCCAGCAGCTTGGGACCCGCCCGGCACAATGAGCAGTTCTTC.

This clone showed up just once. The CDR3 sequence: CSVVSPGPDKDTQYF. CDR3 sequence (DNA): TGCAGCGTTGTATCCCCGGGGCCGGACAAAGATACGCAGTATTTT. V and J are TRBV29-1 and TRBJ2-3, with D possibly called TRBD1 or TRBD2 (5 bases each). Germline values: CDR1 SQVTM, CDR2 ANQGSEA. The CDR3 is made up of 15 amino acids. The V end was cut by 4 bases, the J end by 5 bases, with 19 bases between.

The chain uses TRBV6-6 and TRBJ2-5, with D hard to call. There are 15 residues in the CDR3. Trimming shortened V by 2 bases and J by 2 bases, and 12 bases separated the two germline ends. Germline V gene data show CDR1 as MNHNY and CDR2 as SVGAGI (reference sequence). The CDR3 DNA reads as TGTGCCAGCAGTTACCAGCACTACACTCAAGAGACCCAGTACTTC. Residues: CASSYQHYTQETQYF.

The chain recombines TRBV6-4 with TRBJ2-3; TRBD2 is a possible D gene (6 bases). This CDR3 is 13 amino acids long. Trimming took off 5 bases at V and 0 bases at J, with 6 bases between the two ends. Per germline, CDR1 MRHNA and CDR2 SNTAGT. CDR3 sequence reads: CASSSGSTDTQYF. The CDR3 nucleotides read TGTGCCAGCAGTAGCGGGAGCACAGATACGCAGTATTTT.

The V call is TRBV5-4, the J call TRBJ1-1, with D hard to call. Between the trimmed V and J ends, which lost 4 bases and 2 bases, there was a span of 15 bases. The CDR3 has 15 amino acids. In germline, CDR1 is SGHNT, CDR2 YYREEE (reference sequence). CDR3 in amino acids: CASSPFEPPNTEAFF. CDR3 nucleotides: TGTGCCAGCAGCCCCTTCGAACCCCCTAACACTGAAGCTTTCTTT.

This chain connects TRBV27 to TRBJ1-5; D remains ambiguous. The V and J ends lost 3 bases and 0 bases respectively, with 6 bases between them. The CDR3 extends over 14 amino acids. The V gene's germline CDR1 is MNHEY and CDR2 SMNVEV (reference sequence). The CDR3 DNA follows: TGTGCCAGCAGTTTGGAAAATAGCAATCAGCCCCAGCATTTT. As protein: CASSLENSNQPQHF.

The genes are TRBV7-2 and TRBJ1-3, with a weak D call TRBD1 (5 bases). CDR3 length: 15 amino acids. V was pared by 5 bases and J by 0 bases, with 11 bases between. The germline gives CDR1 SGHTA, CDR2 FQGNSA. For the CDR3, the DNA is TGTGCCAGCAGCGTGGACATCTCCTCTGGAAACACCATATATTTT. Its protein product is CASSVDISSGNTIYF.

This chain joins TRBV2 and TRBJ1-6; no clear D gene. The V end was cut by 3 bases, the J end by 0 bases, with 15 bases between. The CDR3 contains 18 residues. CDR1 and CDR2 from the germline V gene are SNHLY and FYNNEI. The DNA of the CDR3 is TGTGCCAGCAGTGATCCGGAGAGGTCTAGCTCCTATAATTCACCCCTCCACTTT. This translates into CASSDPERSSSYNSPLHF.

V gene TRBV27 combines with J gene TRBJ1-1; TRBD1 is a possible D gene (5 bases). Germline V gene sequence: CDR1 MNHEY, CDR2 SMNVEV (reference sequence). This CDR3 has 16 amino acids. V was clipped by 2 bases and J by 0 bases, with 13 bases between them. The CDR3 DNA sequence: TGTGCCAGCAGTTTAAACGGGGCCCTGGTGAACACTGAAGCTTTCTTT. It translates to CASSLNGALVNTEAFF.

The chain combines TRBV30 with TRBJ1-3; 7 bases are shared with TRBD1. The CDR3 spans 15 residues. With 4 bases clipped from V and 2 bases from J, the junction kept 8 bases outside the gene matches. CDR1 is GTSNPN and CDR2 is SVGIG in the germline V gene (reference sequence). The CDR3 loop reads CAWTDRALAGNTIYF. CDR3 bases: TGTGCCTGGACCGACAGGGCGCTTGCTGGAAACACCATATATTTT. Variable domain in full (rest from reference TRBV30 and TRBJ1-3): SQTIHQWPATLVQPVGSPLSLECTVEGTSNPNLYWYRQAAGRGLQLLFYSVGIGQISSEVPQNLSASRPQDRQFILSSKKLLLSDSGFYLCAWTDRALAGNTIYFGEGSWLTVV.

This sequence joins TRBV11-2 and TRBJ2-7, with 12 positions matching TRBD2. Per germline, CDR1 SGHAT and CDR2 FQNNGV. V trimming: 1 base; J trimming: 0 bases; junction bases outside the gene matches: 10. CDR3 length equals 19 residues. CDR3 amino acids: CASSLGRTSGMTSSYEQYF. CDR3 coding DNA: TGTGCCAGCAGCTTAGGCCGGACTAGCGGGATGACCAGCTCCTACGAGCAGTACTTC. The entire variable domain, with the rest obtained from reference TRBV11-2 and TRBJ2-7, is as follows: EAGVAQSPRYKIIEKRQSVAFWCNPISGHATLYWYQQILGQGPKLLIQFQNNGVVDDSQLPKDRFSAERLKGVDSTLKIQPAKLEDSAVYLCASSLGRTSGMTSSYEQYFGPGTRLTVT.

The rearrangement uses TRBV11-1 and TRBJ2-5, with 7 bases lining up with TRBD1. This CDR3 is built from 15 residues. From germline, CDR1 is SGHAT and CDR2 FQDESV (reference sequence). J gave up 5 bases and V 5 bases, and 11 bases lay outside the gene matches. The CDR3 here is CASSLSYTGVETQYF. In nucleotides, the CDR3 is TGTGCCAGCAGCCTTAGTTACACAGGGGTGGAGACCCAGTACTTC.